The 24 T cell receptor beta chains below were found in one sample sequenced in a study of molecular identifiers for immune sequencing clone quantification (dated by TCRdb to the late 2010s). The library was prepared using PCR. The instrument given in TCRdb is NextSeq 500. TCRdb cleaned the public reads at Q25 with fastp, built clones with MiXCR and kept in-frame beta chains. Every entry covers one CDR3 protein and lists the most common genes and DNA from its rows. The sample includes about 86,000 distinct CDR3 sequences, with around a quarter observed a single time. The leading ten clones occupy 0.78% of the sample. The specimen sequenced was naive CD8+ T cells from blood, with Jurkat cell RNA spiked in. The intended sense of this specimen's cell subset or site label: FACS-sorted CD8+CD4-CCR7+CD45RA+ naive T cells. The origin of the receptors is a human donor in good health. Some libraries in this study had Jurkat cell RNA spiked in.

This clonotype occurred a few times. This chain connects TRBV6-2 or TRBV6-3 to TRBJ2-1; 7 bases align to TRBD1. Trimming took 8 bases from V and 7 from J; bases not matched to a gene: 8. In germline, CDR1 is MNHEY, CDR2 SVGEGT. The length of the CDR3 is 13 residues. The DNA for the CDR3 is TGTGCCAGCGAGACAGGGTATGGGAATGAGCAGTTCTTC. The encoded protein is CASETGYGNEQFF.

The chain joins TRBV6-5 to TRBJ2-5; TRBD1 matches 7 bases. The CDR3 covers 14 residues. The germline CDR1 and CDR2 sequences are MNHEY and SVGAGI. With 5 bases clipped from V and 2 bases from J, the junction kept 5 bases outside the gene matches. Here the CDR3 DNA reads TGTGCCAGCAGTCAAGCAGGGGGACAAGAGACCCAGTACTTC. Protein product: CASSQAGGQETQYF.

Remarks on this clonotype: Since a much larger clone is just one base distant, this may be a read error. The J gene is TRBJ2-7, the V gene TRBV5-3; D may correspond to TRBD1 or TRBD2 (5 bases each). TRBV5-3 counts as an open reading frame of uncertain function. CDR3 length: 15 amino acids. CDR3 in amino acids: CASSSLRGEWYEQYF. In DNA, the CDR3 is TGTGCCAGCAGCTCCCTCCGGGGCGAATGGTACGAGCAGTACTTC.

CDR3 in amino acids: CASSRRAEITDTQYF. The CDR3 DNA reads as TGTGCCAGCAGCCGCCGGGCGGAGATCACAGATACGCAGTATTTT. This rearrangement joins TRBV6-2 or TRBV6-3 to TRBJ2-3; D gene uncertain. Germline CDR1 is MNHEY and CDR2 is SVGEGT. V was trimmed by 6 bases and J by 2 bases, leaving 15 bases between them. This CDR3 contains 15 residues.

This clonotype was counted ten times or more. This sequence joins TRBV7-6 and TRBJ1-1; possibly TRBD1 for D (5 bases). The V and J ends lost 1 base and 10 bases respectively, with 13 bases between them. The CDR3 runs to 13 residues. The germline V gene encodes CDR1 SGHVS and CDR2 FNYEAQ. The CDR3 nucleotides are TGTGCCAGCAGCTTAGAGGGTTTGACAGTAGCTTTCTTT. Protein: CASSLEGLTVAFF.

This chain connects TRBV25-1 to TRBJ2-1, with D possibly being TRBD2 (6 bases). CDR1 is MGHDK and CDR2 is SYGVNS in the germline V gene. V shed 2 bases and J shed 5 bases, with 7 bases lying between them. The CDR3 totals 13 residues. Here the CDR3 DNA reads TGTGCCAGCAGTGAAACGGGAGACAATGAGCAGTTCTTC. This gives the protein CASSETGDNEQFF.

This sequence joins TRBV29-1 and TRBJ2-5; D gene unclear. This CDR3 contains 13 residues. Looked up from germline, CDR1 is SQVTM and CDR2 is ANQGSEA. Trimming took 3 bases from V and 0 from J, leaving 8 bases between them. The CDR3 reads CSVDPVNQETQYF. DNA for the CDR3: TGCAGCGTTGACCCAGTAAACCAAGAGACCCAGTACTTC. Complete variable domain (other parts from reference TRBV29-1 and TRBJ2-5): SAVISQKPSRDICQRGTSLTIQCQVDSQVTMMFWYRQQPGQSLTLIATANQGSEATYESGFVIDKFPISRPNLTFSTLTVSNMSPEDSSIYLCSVDPVNQETQYFGPGTRLLVL.

V is TRBV10-1 and J is TRBJ1-4, with D hard to call. This CDR3 comprises 18 residues. Germline CDR1 WNHNN, CDR2 SYGVQD (reference sequence). Trimming shortened V by 3 bases and J by 0 bases, and 17 bases separated the two germline ends. In DNA, the CDR3 is TGCGCCAGCAGTGATCTTCCGCGGACGGACCCAACTAATGAAAAACTGTTTTTT. This translates into CASSDLPRTDPTNEKLFF.

The rearrangement joins TRBV27 to TRBJ1-5; unclear D gene. CDR1 and CDR2 (germline): MNHEY, SMNVEV (reference sequence). V lost 4 bases, J lost 12 bases, and 16 bases lay in between. The CDR3 has 13 amino acids. The chain's CDR3 is CASSSGNNQNQHF. The CDR3 region has the DNA TGTGCCAGCAGTTCAGGTAACAATCAGAACCAGCATTTT.

The sample holds a few counts of this clonotype. An end of the junction does not agree with germline; a read error may underlie this. The chain recombines TRBV19 with TRBJ2-3; the match to TRBD2 covers 9 bases. The germline gives CDR1 LNHDA, CDR2 SQIVND (reference sequence). This CDR3 spans 14 amino acids. CDR3 bases: TGTGCCACAAGAGGTGGGACTAGCACAGATACGCGGTATTTT. Translated, it gives CATRGGTSTDTRYF.

This clonotype was recorded a few times. The chain combines TRBV7-9 with TRBJ1-6, with D possibly TRBD1 on 5 matching bases. Germline V gene data show CDR1 as SEHNR and CDR2 as FQNEAQ (reference sequence). Trimming pared 6 bases from V and 3 bases from J, leaving 9 bases between. The CDR3 consists of 14 residues. CDR3 bases: TGTGCCAGCAGTGACAGTTACTATAATTCACCCCTCCACTTT. Translation: CASSDSYYNSPLHF. The variable domain in full, with the rest retrieved from reference TRBV7-9 and TRBJ1-6, is DTGVSQNPRHKITKRGQNVTFRCDPISEHNRLYWYRQTLGQGPEFLTYFQNEAQLEKSRLLSDRFSAERPKGSFSTLEIQRTEQGDSAMYLCASSDSYYNSPLHFGNGTRLTVT.

In this sample, this clonotype turned up a few times. This rearrangement joins TRBV4-3 to TRBJ2-7; 7 bases agree with TRBD1. The CDR3 runs to 14 residues. Unmatched junction bases numbered 3, after V lost 1 base and J lost 3 bases. Germline CDR1 is LGHNA and CDR2 is YSLEER. The CDR3 loop reads CASSQVQGDYEQYF. The CDR3 DNA reads TGCGCCAGCAGCCAAGTTCAGGGGGACTACGAGCAGTACTTC.

The chain uses TRBV10-3 and TRBJ2-1; tentative D call: TRBD1 (6 bases). V was cut by 2 bases and J by 8 bases, with 19 bases left in between. The germline V gene encodes CDR1 ENHRY and CDR2 SYGVKD. The CDR3 spans 16 residues. CDR3 sequence reads: CAISEVGQGFADEQFF. The CDR3 DNA reads as TGTGCCATCAGTGAGGTGGGGCAGGGGTTCGCAGATGAGCAGTTCTTC.

Ten or more counts support this clonotype. The DNA for the CDR3 is TGTGCCAGCAGCCACACGACAGGTCTAAACACTGAAGCTTTCTTT. It is translated as CASSHTTGLNTEAFF. The rearrangement uses TRBV7-6 and TRBJ1-1; TRBD1 might be the D (6 bases). CDR1 and CDR2 from the germline V gene are SGHVS and FNYEAQ. This CDR3 is 15 amino acids long. Trimming removed 5 bases from V and 2 bases from J, with 15 bases in between. The whole variable domain, remainder taken from reference TRBV7-6 and TRBJ1-1, is GAGVSQSPRYKVTKRGQDVALRCDPISGHVSLYWYRQALGQGPEFLTYFNYEAQQDKSGLPNDRFSAERPEGSISTLTIQRTEQRDSAMYRCASSHTTGLNTEAFFGQGTRLTVV.

This clonotype has just a few counts. The chain couples TRBV7-3 to TRBJ1-1; TRBD1 agrees at 7 bases. This CDR3 has 15 amino acids. Germline V gives CDR1 SGHTA, CDR2 FQGTGA. J was trimmed by 3 bases and V by 2 bases; bases with no gene match: 6. The DNA for the CDR3 is TGTGCCAGCAGCTTAGCCGGGACAGAATACACTGAAGCTTTCTTT. It yields the protein CASSLAGTEYTEAFF.

This clonotype was found a few times. This chain connects TRBV6-6 to TRBJ2-3; 9 positions match TRBD2. This CDR3 comprises 16 residues. Germline CDR1 reads MNHNY; CDR2 reads SVGAGI (reference sequence). Trimming cost V 2 bases and J 2 bases; bases outside gene matches: 5. Here the CDR3 DNA reads TGTGCCAGCAGTTACGGGCGGACTAGCGACACAGATACGCAGTATTTT. This gives the protein CASSYGRTSDTDTQYF.

This clonotype was seen a handful of times. The chain joins TRBV27 to TRBJ2-3, with D possibly matching TRBD2 (5 bases). Germline CDR1 MNHEY, CDR2 SMNVEV (reference sequence). Trimming shortened V by 4 bases and J by 2 bases, and 7 bases separated the two germline ends. The CDR3 consists of 13 residues. CDR3: CASSWGVTDTQYF. The CDR3 nucleotides read TGTGCCAGCAGTTGGGGAGTCACAGATACGCAGTATTTT.

About this clonotype: Being one base from a much bigger clone, this may be a read error. This chain joins TRBV6-5 and TRBJ2-1, with 7 bases aligning to TRBD1. CDR3 length: 13 amino acids. Germline V gene lookup returns CDR1 MNHEY and CDR2 SVGAGI. CDR3 DNA sequence: TGTGCCAGCGGTTACCGAGGGACAGATTGGCAGTTCTTC. It codes for CASGYRGTDWQFF.

This clonotype was found a few times. The chain employs TRBV5-1 and TRBJ2-7; 9 bases match TRBD1. The CDR3 extends over 14 amino acids. The V gene end was trimmed by 5 bases and the J gene end by 2 bases; junction bases not matched to a gene: 5. Germline-derived CDR1 and CDR2 are SGHRS and YFSETQ. The CDR3, as DNA: TGCGCCAGCAGGCCGGGACAGGGCACCTACGAGCAGTACTTC. Translating it yields CASRPGQGTYEQYF.

The chain carries TRBV4-2 and TRBJ2-2; 11 bases map to TRBD2. The V segment lost 3 bases and the J segment 6 bases; nucleotides outside the gene matches: 18. Germline CDR1 reads LGHNA; CDR2 reads YNFKEQ. This CDR3 is built from 20 residues. The CDR3 here is CASSQTSHGTSGGEPGELFF. As DNA, the CDR3 is TGTGCCAGCAGCCAGACATCACATGGGACTAGCGGTGGAGAGCCCGGGGAGCTGTTTTTT.

As to this clonotype: A single base separates this from a much larger clone, so it may be a read error. Lacking the conserved final phenylalanine or tryptophan, this CDR3 likely reflects a read error. V and J are TRBV27 and TRBJ1-6; TRBD1 agrees at 7 bases. V dropped 5 bases and J dropped 10; count of bases not matched to a gene: 17. Germline CDR1 and CDR2: MNHEY and SMNVEV (reference sequence). The CDR3 runs to 17 residues. The CDR3 DNA reads as TGTGCCAGCAGTCCAATGACCGCGACAGGGATTAACTCACCCCTCCACCTT. Protein product: CASSPMTATGINSPLHL.

This clonotype was counted at least ten times. The chain joins TRBV29-1 to TRBJ1-1, with 8 bases aligning to TRBD1. The CDR3 has 14 amino acids. Per germline, CDR1 SQVTM and CDR2 ANQGSEA. V gave up 4 bases and J gave up 2 bases; unmatched junction bases: 6. CDR3 amino acids: CSVGVAGGNTEAFF. CDR3 bases: TGCAGCGTTGGTGTGGCAGGGGGCAACACTGAAGCTTTCTTT.

The chain has TRBV27 and TRBJ1-1, with TRBD1 identical over 7 bases. V shed 5 bases and J 3 bases; nucleotides not matched to a gene: 12. This CDR3 comprises 16 residues. Germline V lookup: CDR1 MNHEY, CDR2 SMNVEV (reference sequence). The CDR3 DNA is TGTGCCAGCAGTGCCTGGGAGGGGGCATGGTACACTGAAGCTTTCTTT. Encoded protein: CASSAWEGAWYTEAFF.

The chain uses TRBV29-1 and TRBJ2-1; 8 bases fit TRBD1. The trim removed 0 bases at V and 6 bases at J, leaving 10 bases unmatched. In germline, CDR1 is SQVTM, CDR2 ANQGSEA. The CDR3 is 16 amino acids. CDR3 in amino acids: CSVEDLRQGRVNEQFF. The DNA for the CDR3 is TGCAGCGTTGAAGACCTTAGACAGGGGCGGGTCAATGAGCAGTTCTTC.